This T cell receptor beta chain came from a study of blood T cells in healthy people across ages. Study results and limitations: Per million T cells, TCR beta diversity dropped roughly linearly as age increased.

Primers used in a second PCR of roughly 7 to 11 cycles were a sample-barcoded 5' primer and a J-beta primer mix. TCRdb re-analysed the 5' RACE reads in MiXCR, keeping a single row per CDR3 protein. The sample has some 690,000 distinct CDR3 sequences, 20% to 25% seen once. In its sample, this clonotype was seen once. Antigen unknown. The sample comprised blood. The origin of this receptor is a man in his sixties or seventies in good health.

CDR3 in DNA: TGCAGTGGCGCTCCGACAGGGGGCACAGAGACCCAGTACTTC. Protein: CSGAPTGGTETQYF. The V and J genes are TRBV20-1 and TRBJ2-1; 10 bases agree with TRBD1. The closer fit of TRBJ2-5 to the DNA end suggests the J call may be wrong. The CDR3 contains 14 residues. Per germline, CDR1 DFQATT and CDR2 SNEGSKA (reference sequence).